The rows below give T cell receptor beta chains drawn from one sample of a study of cytomegalovirus exposure and HLA in healthy donors. Sequencing was performed with immunoSEQ multiplex PCR; in TCRdb, only in-frame clones are kept and a portion is missing. The sample contains about 150,000 clones, over 75% of which appear only once. The source material was PBMCs. The receptors derive from a woman aged 25-40 years in good health and CMV-seronegative. Each CDR3 is given with its conserved first and last residue. The D gene is left open where the match is weak. A clone size is listed for some rows: how often the clone was seen (once, few, many), or a class if it is expanded.

clone size,D gene,J gene,V gene,CDR3 protein,CDR3 DNA
.,.,TRBJ1-4,TRBV28,CASSSWGATNEKLFF,TGTGCCAGCAGTTCTTGGGGGGCAACTAATGAAAAACTGTTTTTT
.,.,TRBJ1-5,TRBV4-1,CASSQEVSDYSNQPQHF,TGCGCCAGCAGCCAAGAGGTGTCAGATTATAGCAATCAGCCCCAGCATTTT
.,.,TRBJ1-1,TRBV6-5,CASSYSGVTEAFF,TGTGCCAGCAGTTACTCCGGGGTGACTGAAGCTTTCTTT
.,TRBD1,TRBJ2-7,TRBV18,CASSGRDRVYEQYF,TGTGCCAGCTCAGGACGGGACAGGGTATACGAGCAGTACTTC
.,.,TRBJ2-5,TRBV5-6,CASSSSGVGETQYF,TGTGCCAGCAGCTCCTCAGGGGTCGGAGAGACCCAGTACTTC
.,TRBD1,TRBJ1-2,TRBV6-5,CASSRGQEDYGYTF,TGTGCCAGCAGCCGCGGACAGGAGGACTATGGCTACACCTTC
.,TRBD1,TRBJ2-2,TRBV27,CASSFQGAGELFF,TGTGCCAGCAGTTTCCAGGGGGCCGGGGAGCTGTTTTTT
.,TRBD1,TRBJ2-7,TRBV27,CASSFGTGITSKGYEQYF,TGTGCCAGCAGTTTTGGGACAGGGATTACTAGCAAAGGCTACGAGCAGTACTTC
once,.,TRBJ2-1,TRBV28,CASSLGAGAYYNEQFF,TGTGCCAGCAGTCTGGGGGCGGGAGCCTACTACAATGAGCAGTTCTTC
.,.,TRBJ2-7,TRBV7-2,CASRPDSSYEQYF,TGTGCCAGCAGGCCGGACAGCTCCTACGAGCAGTACTTC
.,TRBD1,TRBJ1-1,TRBV5-4,CASSLVRDRGAEAFF,TGTGCCAGCAGCTTGGTACGGGACAGGGGGGCTGAAGCTTTCTTT
.,TRBD1,TRBJ1-5,TRBV6-1,CASSPGDRGHQPQHF,TGTGCCAGCAGTCCCGGGGACAGGGGGCATCAGCCCCAGCATTTT
.,.,TRBJ2-7,TRBV19,CASSATRGLGYEQYF,TGTGCCAGTAGTGCGACGAGGGGGTTGGGCTACGAGCAGTACTTC
.,.,TRBJ2-2,TRBV29-1,CSVQGAGELFF,TGCAGCGTCCAGGGCGCCGGGGAGCTGTTTTTT
.,.,TRBJ1-1,TRBV19,CASSIKREGTEAFF,TGTGCCAGTAGTATTAAGAGGGAAGGCACTGAAGCTTTCTTT